Sequencing of this TCR beta chain was carried out in a study of CD8 T cells in ankylosing spondylitis. Many counts were recorded for this clonotype. Its cognate antigen is unknown. Using quantitative 5'-RACE with molecular barcodes, the authors made TCR beta libraries. TCRdb ran MiXCR on the 5' RACE reads and lists one entry per CDR3 protein. The profile covers approximately 220,000 distinct CDR3 sequences, with over 9.5% appearing a single time and about a fifth taken by the ten largest. Study-level points and caveats: There was a TCR beta motif, made of several highly homologous variants, that appeared characteristic of ankylosing spondylitis blood. CD8+ by phenotype, disease-linked clones were relatively rare in peripheral blood. Earlier authors reported some of these motif variants in reactive arthritis synovial fluid and blood.

J lost 1 base, V lost 5 bases, and 7 bases had no gene match. CDR3 length equals 16 residues. Source material: blood, either unsorted or a sorted T cell fraction (not recorded which). This chain connects TRBV12-3 or TRBV12-4 to TRBJ1-4; 7 positions match TRBD1. This TCR was recovered from a male donor with ankylosing spondylitis or in good health (not recorded which). The CDR3 spells CASSANRGGTNEKLFF. The CDR3 DNA sequence: TGTGCCAGCAGTGCCAACAGGGGTGGAACTAATGAAAAACTGTTTTTT.